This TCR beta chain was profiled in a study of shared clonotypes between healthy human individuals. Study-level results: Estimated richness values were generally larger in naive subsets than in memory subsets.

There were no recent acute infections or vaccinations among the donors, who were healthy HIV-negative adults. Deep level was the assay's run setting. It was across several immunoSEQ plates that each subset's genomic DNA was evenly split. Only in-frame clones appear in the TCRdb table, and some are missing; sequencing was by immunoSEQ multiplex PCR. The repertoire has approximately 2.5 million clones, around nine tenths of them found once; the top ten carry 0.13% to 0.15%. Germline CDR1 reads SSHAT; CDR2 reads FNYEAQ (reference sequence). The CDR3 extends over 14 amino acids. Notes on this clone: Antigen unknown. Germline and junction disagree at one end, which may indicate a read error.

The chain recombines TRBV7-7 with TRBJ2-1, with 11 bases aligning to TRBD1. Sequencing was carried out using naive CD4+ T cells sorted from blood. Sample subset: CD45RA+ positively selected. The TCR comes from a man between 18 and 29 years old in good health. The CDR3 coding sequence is TGTGCTAGCAGCGAAGGACAGGGGGCGCGTGAGCAGTTCTTC. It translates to CASSEGQGAREQFF. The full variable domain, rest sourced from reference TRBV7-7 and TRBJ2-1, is GAGVSQSPRYKVTKRGQDVTLRCDPISSHATLYWYQQALGQGPEFLTYFNYEAQPDKSGLPSDRFSAERPEGSISTLTIQRTEQRDSAMYRCASSEGQGAREQFFGPGTRLTVL.